The present TCR beta chain was sequenced within a study of cytomegalovirus exposure and HLA in healthy donors. Background on the study: A subsequent analysis stated that the 100 to 150 validation repertoires were run on the same platform as the approximately 700 first-cohort repertoires.

The V segment lost 2 bases and the J segment 6 bases; nucleotides outside the gene matches: 9. Germline lookup yields CDR1 SGDLS and CDR2 YYNGEE. The CDR3 contains 15 residues. Details on this clone: As yet, its antigen is unknown.

Points from the study as a whole: The classifier reportedly diagnosed cytomegalovirus status with high sensitivity and specificity. Confirmation was obtained in vitro that a few CMV-associated chains are specific for CMV antigens.

The table came from immunoSEQ multiplex PCR; TCRdb's copy has only in-frame clones and leaves some out. The sample lists more than 95,000 clones, 89% occurring once. The V and J genes are TRBV9 and TRBJ2-7; 9 bases match TRBD2. The clonotype was recovered from a woman younger than 30 in good health and CMV-seronegative. Sequenced sample: PBMCs. CDR3 sequence (DNA): TGTGCCAGCAGCGTTTTGACTAGCGGTGTGAGCGAGCAGTACTTC. Its protein product is CASSVLTSGVSEQYF.